What follows are 16 T cell receptor beta chains derived from one specimen sequenced in a study of spatial heterogeneity in lung cancer. TCRdb redid the calling of the 5' RACE reads with MiXCR, one entry per CDR3 protein. The sample gives around 110,000 distinct CDR3 sequences, more than 9% of which show up once; 16% is in the top ten. Documented time point: blood at routine non-recurrence follow-up after resection. No cells were sorted before sequencing. The whole RNA sequenced was extracted from tumor, nontumor lung or frozen PBMC. The sequencing used PBMCs, collected at follow-up. These receptors were collected from a male donor with early-stage non-small cell lung cancer.

The sample holds a few counts of this clonotype. This chain joins TRBV10-3 and TRBJ2-7, with 9 bases matching TRBD2. Germline lookup yields CDR1 ENHRY and CDR2 SYGVKD. J gave up 5 bases and V 7 bases, and 3 bases lay outside the gene matches. The CDR3 covers 12 residues. CDR3 loop: CAIKGTSNEQYF. CDR3 sequence (DNA): TGTGCCATCAAGGGGACTAGCAACGAGCAGTACTTC.

This clonotype has more than one count but fewer than ten. The V and J genes are TRBV5-1 and TRBJ2-3, with 8 positions matching TRBD2. Germline V gene data show CDR1 as SGHRS and CDR2 as YFSETQ. Trimming removed 2 bases from V and 3 bases from J; junction bases left unmatched: 5. The CDR3 sequence is 15 residues long. CDR3 DNA sequence: TGCGCCAGCAGCTTATCGGGGGGGCTGACAGATACGCAGTATTTT. Translating it yields CASSLSGGLTDTQYF. The full variable domain, its missing parts supplied by reference TRBV5-1 and TRBJ2-3, is KAGVTQTPRYLIKTRGQQVTLSCSPISGHRSVSWYQQTPGQGLQFLFEYFSETQRNKGNFPGRFSGRQFSNSRSEMNVSTLELGDSALYLCASSLSGGLTDTQYFGPGTRLTVL.

This clonotype has at least ten counts. This rearrangement joins TRBV7-2 to TRBJ1-5; D may be TRBD1 (6 bases). CDR1 and CDR2 from the germline V gene are SGHTA and FQGNSA. CDR3 length: 17 residues. V was trimmed by 1 base and J by 3 bases, leaving 16 bases between them. CDR3: CASSLGGSRQDNQPQHF. The CDR3 DNA sequence: TGTGCCAGCAGCTTAGGCGGGTCTCGACAGGACAATCAGCCCCAGCATTTT.

This clonotype was observed a handful of times. The genes are TRBV7-2 and TRBJ2-3; 11 bases map to TRBD2. The V and J ends lost 4 bases and 2 bases, in that order; junction bases with no gene match: 2. The germline V gene has CDR1 SGHTA and CDR2 FQGNSA. The CDR3 totals 15 residues. This chain's CDR3 is CASSWGLAVTDTQYF. The CDR3 nucleotides are TGTGCCAGCAGCTGGGGACTAGCGGTCACAGATACGCAGTATTTT.

J is TRBJ2-2 and V is TRBV12-3 or TRBV12-4; D ambiguous. The CDR3 totals 15 residues. The germline V and J ends were trimmed by 2 bases and 6 bases, with 13 bases remaining between them. The CDR3 reads CASSLRIVGAGELFF. The DNA of the CDR3 is TGTGCCAGCAGTTTAAGAATCGTTGGGGCCGGGGAGCTGTTTTTT.

This clonotype was seen a handful of times. This chain joins TRBV9 and TRBJ1-6, with D possibly being TRBD1 (5 bases). V was trimmed by 3 bases and J by 6 bases, leaving 13 bases between them. The CDR3 is 15 amino acids. The germline gives CDR1 SGDLS, CDR2 YYNGEE. CDR3 protein: CASSGPGPTNSPLHF. The CDR3 nucleotides are TGTGCCAGCAGCGGGCCGGGACCGACTAATTCACCCCTCCACTTT.

The chain is built from TRBV9 and TRBJ2-1; D might be TRBD1 (6 bases). Looked up from germline, CDR1 is SGDLS and CDR2 is YYNGEE. The V gene lost 0 bases and the J gene lost 4 bases, with 11 bases spanning the gap. The CDR3 loop spans 15 amino acids. CDR3 protein: CASSVAGVRYNEQFF. In DNA form, the CDR3 reads TGTGCCAGCAGCGTAGCAGGGGTACGGTACAATGAGCAGTTCTTC.

This clonotype was detected ten times or more. The chain carries TRBV10-3 and TRBJ2-5; the D is unclear. The CDR3 is made up of 13 amino acids. Germline CDR1 is ENHRY and CDR2 is SYGVKD. V was cut by 1 base and J by 2 bases, with 5 bases left in between. The CDR3 bases are TGTGCCATCAGTGAGTTCGGACAAGAGACCCAGTACTTC. Translating it yields CAISEFGQETQYF.

In its sample, this clonotype was seen a few times. The CDR3 sequence: CASSYSGQGTNEQFF. The CDR3 DNA reads as TGTGCCAGCAGTTACTCAGGACAGGGAACCAATGAGCAGTTCTTC. The V gene is TRBV6-6, the J gene TRBJ2-1, with 8 bases aligning to TRBD1. The V gene's germline CDR1 is MNHNY and CDR2 SVGAGI (reference sequence). Trimming cost V 0 bases and J 6 bases; bases outside gene matches: 4. The CDR3 has 15 amino acids.

This clonotype was observed many times. This chain joins TRBV7-2 and TRBJ2-3; the D is unclear. The germline V and J ends were trimmed by 5 bases and 1 base, with 10 bases remaining between them. The CDR3 spans 14 residues. Germline lookup yields CDR1 SGHTA and CDR2 FQGNSA. CDR3 sequence reads: CASSLAGGTDTQYF. The CDR3 coding sequence is TGTGCCAGCAGCCTGGCCGGCGGCACAGATACGCAGTATTTT.

This clonotype was detected many times. The chain uses TRBV18 and TRBJ2-3; TRBD1 aligns across 8 bases. Germline V lookup: CDR1 KGHSH, CDR2 LQKENI. V was clipped by 3 bases and J by 1 base; unmatched bases: 12. The CDR3 loop spans 18 amino acids. Here the CDR3 reads CASSPLIRGQGGTDTQYF. The CDR3 DNA follows: TGTGCCAGCTCACCCCTTATAAGAGGACAGGGTGGCACAGATACGCAGTATTTT.

This clonotype was counted only a few times. V and J are TRBV5-1 and TRBJ1-1, with D possibly TRBD1 on 5 matching bases. V shed 5 bases and J shed 4 bases, with 15 bases lying between them. This CDR3 region has 14 residues. Germline CDR1 SGHRS, CDR2 YFSETQ. The CDR3 coding sequence is TGCGCCAGCAGTAATGACAGATTAAGCACTGAAGCTTTCTTT. It is translated as CASSNDRLSTEAFF.

This clonotype was detected many times. This CDR3 reads CAISESQGASQFF. CDR3 sequence (DNA): TGTGCCATCAGTGAGTCACAGGGGGCATCCCAGTTCTTC. The chain recombines TRBV10-3 with TRBJ2-1; 9 nucleotides agree with TRBD1. The trim removed 0 bases at V and 13 bases at J, leaving 4 bases unmatched. Germline V lookup: CDR1 ENHRY, CDR2 SYGVKD. The CDR3 has 13 residues.

This clonotype occurred many times. The genes are TRBV20-1 and TRBJ1-4, with a weak D call TRBD1 (6 bases). V was trimmed by 6 bases and J by 16 bases, leaving 21 bases between them. There are 12 residues in the CDR3. Germline-derived CDR1 and CDR2 are DFQATT and SNEGSKA (reference sequence). The CDR3 DNA follows: TGCAGTGCGCCGACAGGAGACGGCAATCCGTTTTTT. It encodes CSAPTGDGNPFF.

In this sample, this clonotype turned up many times. The rearrangement joins TRBV28 to TRBJ1-1; D might be TRBD1 (5 bases). The CDR3 is 15 residues long. Per the germline V gene, CDR1 is MDHEN and CDR2 is SYDVKM. Deletions cut 2 bases from V and 0 bases from J, with 10 bases between. The CDR3 DNA is TGTGCCAGCAGTTTAAGTGGGACCATGAACACTGAAGCTTTCTTT. This encodes CASSLSGTMNTEAFF.

This clonotype was observed a few times. It may be a read error: a sequence one base away is much more abundant. J is TRBJ1-6 and V is TRBV9; TRBD1 is a possible D gene (5 bases). Germline CDR1 SGDLS, CDR2 YYNGEE. V was cut by 4 bases and J by 7 bases, with 21 bases left in between. This CDR3 comprises 17 residues. The CDR3 loop is CASSLGVGQGQNSPLHF. The CDR3 nucleotides are TGTGCCAGCAGCTTGGGGGTCGGGCAGGGTCAGAATTCACCCCTCCACTTT.